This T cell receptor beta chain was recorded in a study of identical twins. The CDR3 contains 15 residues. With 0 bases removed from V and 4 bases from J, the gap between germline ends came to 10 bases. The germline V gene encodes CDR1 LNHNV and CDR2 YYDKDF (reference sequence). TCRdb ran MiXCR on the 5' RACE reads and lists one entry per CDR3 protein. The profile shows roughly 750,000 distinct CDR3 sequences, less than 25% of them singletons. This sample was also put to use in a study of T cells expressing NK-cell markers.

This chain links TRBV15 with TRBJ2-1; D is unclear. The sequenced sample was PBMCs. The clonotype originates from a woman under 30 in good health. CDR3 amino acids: CATSREHPVYNEQFF. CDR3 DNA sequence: TGTGCCACCAGCAGAGAGCACCCCGTATACAATGAGCAGTTCTTC.